The clone carrying this TCR beta chain was counted between two and nine times. The data belong to a study of blood T cells in healthy people across ages. Combining a sample-barcoded 5' primer with a J-beta primer mix, a second PCR ran for 7 to 11 cycles. TCRdb re-analysed the 5' RACE reads in MiXCR, keeping a single row per CDR3 protein. The sample lists more than 1,000,000 distinct CDR3 sequences, about 25% seen once, with approximately 0.79% in the top ten. The same sample was also used in a study of T cells of mothers and their children. That work adds: In each mother, TCR beta CDR3 reads exceeded 10 million; in each child, they numbered approximately 3 million. In both related and unrelated pairs, TCR recombination output is shaped similarly by thymic selection. An overlap that was slightly higher, though non-significant, was seen in related mother-child pairs versus unrelated pairs.

The receptor comes from a girl aged 2-15 years in good health. The sample was blood.

The CDR3 here is CASSLGQPNTGELFF. As DNA, the CDR3 is TGTGCCAGCAGCTTAGGACAGCCGAACACCGGGGAGCTGTTTTTT. The chain is built from TRBV7-3 and TRBJ2-2, with D possibly matching TRBD1 (6 bases). The CDR3 runs to 15 residues. The germline V and J ends were trimmed by 2 bases and 0 bases, with 7 bases remaining between them. The germline V gene encodes CDR1 SGHTA and CDR2 FQGTGA.